The rows below give T cell receptor beta chains drawn from one sample of a study of cytomegalovirus exposure and HLA in healthy donors. Using immunoSEQ multiplex PCR, the repertoire was profiled, and TCRdb retains in-frame clones only, with some absent. The repertoire shows roughly 100,000 clones; the top ten hold 0.5% to 0.7%. The material sequenced was PBMCs. The origin of the receptors is a man between 50 and 59 years old in good health and CMV-seronegative. Both conserved end residues are part of each CDR3. The order of the fields is J gene, V gene, CDR3 protein.

TRBJ1-1 | TRBV7-9 | CASSRESIYTEAFF
TRBJ1-3 | TRBV29-1 | CSAAGGTDSGNTIYF
TRBJ2-5 | TRBV11-2 | CASATGSARTGETQYF
TRBJ1-2 | TRBV19 | CASSIQATNYGYTF
TRBJ1-5 | TRBV6-1 | CASSEAGANQPQHF
TRBJ2-2 | TRBV5-1 | CASSPQTGTGELFF
TRBJ2-3 | TRBV19 | CASSHPGTREVDTQYF
TRBJ1-2 | TRBV15 | CATSRGGQAFGYTF
TRBJ1-1 | TRBV7-2 | CASSFGSANTEAFF
TRBJ1-1 | TRBV4-1 | CASSQVGQGDTEAFF
TRBJ1-1 | TRBV5-6 | CASSNRDRGPEAFF
TRBJ1-1 | TRBV27 | CASSLFGTPVTNTEAFF
TRBJ2-4 | TRBV6-1 | CASSPDRLGRDIQYF
TRBJ1-4 | TRBV5-1 | CASSSGQPNEKLFF
TRBJ1-1 | TRBV19 | CASKGGQGANAFF
TRBJ1-5 | TRBV19 | CASSITGQGGNQPQHF
TRBJ1-2 | TRBV6-5 | CASSRAREFYGYTF
TRBJ2-1 | TRBV9 | CASSVVGVSGLSSYNEQFF
TRBJ1-2 | TRBV9 | CASSPRSERYGYTF
TRBJ2-7 | TRBV7-2 | CASSLIQGVPYEQYF
TRBJ2-7 | TRBV5-1 | CASSYRGTGLSEQYF
TRBJ2-5 | TRBV5-4 | CASGTGRRGPQETQYF
TRBJ1-1 | TRBV5-4 | CASSSPRQGDTEAFF
TRBJ2-7 | TRBV9 | CASSPRLDSYEQYF
TRBJ1-2 | TRBV19 | CASSILAGDYGYTF
TRBJ1-2 | TRBV20-1 | CSATRGGYTF
TRBJ2-7 | TRBV7-2 | CASSLDWERGAYEQYF
TRBJ1-6 | TRBV9 | CASSVETETDSPLHF
TRBJ2-7 | TRBV5-3 | CARSCTGTGFGEQYF
TRBJ1-1 | TRBV19 | CASRAGSANTEAFF
TRBJ2-3 | TRBV5-1 | CASSPGGAADTQYF
TRBJ2-5 | TRBV7-8 | CASRPDSGRPSKQYF
TRBJ2-4 | TRBV9 | CASSVGAARAKNIQYF
TRBJ1-5 | TRBV19 | CASNLQSLSNQPQHF
TRBJ1-4 | TRBV4-3 | CASSSTGGAGEKLFF
TRBJ1-1 | TRBV6-6 | CASTLGTLIPEAFF
TRBJ1-3 | TRBV7-2 | CASSYGRGSGNTIYF
TRBJ2-7 | TRBV15 | CATSRVYSGSLYEQYF
TRBJ2-1 | TRBV14 | CASRLEGGNEQFF
TRBJ1-2 | TRBV19 | CASSWDRGYYGYTF
TRBJ1-5 | TRBV18 | CASSPFHREGNQPQHF
TRBJ2-7 | TRBV7-9 | CASSSQVDYEQYF
TRBJ2-3 | TRBV5-1 | CASRGQDTQYF
TRBJ1-3 | TRBV6-1 | CASRDIYSGNTIYF
TRBJ1-2 | TRBV6-5 | CASSPTGSNYGYTF
TRBJ1-5 | TRBV7-2 | CASSLNGQGSGQPQHF
TRBJ2-1 | TRBV2 | CASRLAGGDEQFF
TRBJ2-6 | TRBV6-1 | CASSDQIPGFGANVLTF
TRBJ1-6 | TRBV4-3 | CASSQNKGDNSPLHF
TRBJ2-7 | TRBV6-5 | CASSGWGSSYEQYF
TRBJ1-2 | TRBV2 | CASRSGVYYTF
TRBJ1-1 | TRBV14 | CASVGQMNTEAFF
TRBJ2-1 | TRBV5-1 | CASSLQSGELYEQFF
TRBJ2-7 | TRBV7-3 | CASSPWGEEDPYEQYF
TRBJ1-2 | TRBV4-3 | CASSQGEGEIYGYTF
TRBJ2-1 | TRBV5-1 | CASSYPQGGDEQFF